These 4 T cell receptor beta chains were all obtained from the same sample, sequenced in a study of early T cells in non-severe SARS-CoV-2 infection. TCRdb re-called the 5' RACE reads through MiXCR, storing one row per CDR3 protein. Of roughly 17,000 distinct CDR3 sequences detected, around 5.8% appear once; the ten largest clones hold around 7%. The sequenced sample was whole blood, obtained at baseline. The receptors were gathered from an adult who was a healthcare worker with PCR-confirmed SARS-CoV-2 infection or an uninfected control (not recorded which).

By sample share, this clonotype is medium-sized. The chain is built from TRBV11-3 and TRBJ2-1, with D possibly matching TRBD1 (6 bases). From germline, CDR1 is SGHNT and CDR2 YENEEA. Between the trimmed V and J ends, which lost 4 bases and 16 bases, there was a span of 35 bases. There are 18 residues in the CDR3. CDR3 sequence: CASSSPAQGFGVAMKTFF. The CDR3 DNA reads TGTGCCAGCAGCTCCCCGGCACAGGGATTTGGGGTAGCCATGAAGACTTTCTTC.

By sample fraction, this clonotype is medium-sized. This chain uses TRBV5-1 with TRBJ1-1, with D uncertain. The germline CDR1 and CDR2 sequences are SGHRS and YFSETQ. The CDR3 is 14 residues long. With 1 base removed from V and 5 bases from J, the gap between germline ends came to 12 bases. CDR3 sequence (DNA): TGCGCCAGCAGCTTGAGTAGGGTCGGGACTGAAGCTTTCTTT. Protein product: CASSLSRVGTEAFF. Full variable domain (remainder filled in from reference TRBV5-1 and TRBJ1-1): KAGVTQTPRYLIKTRGQQVTLSCSPISGHRSVSWYQQTPGQGLQFLFEYFSETQRNKGNFPGRFSGRQFSNSRSEMNVSTLELGDSALYLCASSLSRVGTEAFFGQGTRLTVV.

This clonotype has at least ten counts. The rearrangement uses TRBV18 and TRBJ2-7; possibly TRBD1 for D (6 bases). Germline CDR1 KGHSH, CDR2 LQKENI. V dropped 4 bases and J dropped 7 bases, with 11 bases sitting between them. The length of the CDR3 is 12 residues. CDR3 in DNA: TGTGCCAGCTCACAACAGGGCTATGAGCAGTACTTC. Translated: CASSQQGYEQYF.

There are many counts of this clonotype. The chain combines TRBV7-2 with TRBJ2-2; the D is unclear. The V gene lost 1 base and the J gene lost 4 bases, with 7 bases spanning the gap. The germline gives CDR1 SGHTA, CDR2 FQGNSA. The CDR3 is 14 amino acids. This CDR3 reads CASSLVVGTGELFF. CDR3 nucleotides: TGTGCCAGCAGCTTAGTCGTGGGCACCGGGGAGCTGTTTTTT.